What follows are 16 T cell receptor beta chains derived from one specimen sequenced in a study of vaccination effects on CD4 cells after COVID-19. No antigens are known for them. Generated by immunoSEQ multiplex PCR, the TCRdb table keeps only in-frame clones and is missing some. The data show around 66,000 clones, roughly 74% seen once. Cells that had been cultured for about 10 days were the source of isolated CD4+ T cells. It was two doses of either the BNT162b2 or mRNA-1273 vaccine that participants received. The specimen was CD4+ T cells from PBMCs cultured without peptide, collected after COVID-19 vaccination. The receptors originated from a human donor who received a COVID-19 vaccine.

The J gene is TRBJ1-2, the V gene TRBV5-4, with D unclear. The V and J ends lost 6 bases and 4 bases respectively, with 19 bases between them. CDR1 is SGHNT and CDR2 is YYREEE in the germline V gene (reference sequence). The CDR3 is made up of 15 amino acids. In DNA form, the CDR3 reads TGTGCCAGCACCCTGGCCGAACCCCGGAGCTATGGCTACACCTTC. This translates into CASTLAEPRSYGYTF.

The V call is TRBV12-3 or TRBV12-4, the J call TRBJ2-1, with unresolved D. V lost 6 bases and J lost 11, with 17 bases in between. CDR3 length: 13 residues. CDR3 in amino acids: CASSVDRGLKQFF. CDR3 sequence (DNA): TGTGCCAGCAGCGTGGACCGCGGTCTGAAGCAGTTCTTC.

The chain links TRBV24-1 to TRBJ2-6; 10 bases map to TRBD1. CDR1 and CDR2 from the germline V gene are KGHDR and SFDVKD. V lost 9 bases to trimming and J lost 3 bases; unmatched junction nucleotides: 7. The CDR3 is made up of 16 amino acids. CDR3 region: CATGTGALDGANVLTF. Here the CDR3 DNA reads TGTGCCACCGGGACAGGGGCGTTGGATGGGGCCAACGTCCTGACTTTC.

This chain's CDR3 is CASSFVGDDGYTF. As DNA, the CDR3 is TGTGCCAGCAGCTTCGTCGGGGATGATGGCTACACCTTC. The rearrangement uses TRBV5-8 and TRBJ1-2; no clear D. The CDR3 runs 13 residues. V was shortened by 2 bases and J by 6 bases, with 11 bases between the two germline ends. Germline lookup yields CDR1 SGHTS and CDR2 YDEGEE.

This sequence joins TRBV2 and TRBJ1-6; D unresolved. The CDR3 is 11 residues long. The germline CDR1 and CDR2 sequences are SNHLY and FYNNEI. The V end lost 6 bases, the J end lost 14 bases, and 11 bases lay between the germline ends. CDR3 in DNA: TGTGCCAGCAGGCTAAGGGTATCCCTCCACTTT. It yields the protein CASRLRVSLHF.

The chain carries TRBV28 and TRBJ2-2, with D perhaps matching TRBD2 (6 bases). V lost 4 bases and J 2 bases, leaving 17 bases between the germline ends. CDR1 is MDHEN and CDR2 is SYDVKM in the germline V gene. The CDR3 has 17 amino acids. In DNA, the CDR3 is TGTGCCAGCAGTTCCCCCCTTGGTAGCGGTAACACCGGGGAGCTGTTTTTT. It is translated as CASSSPLGSGNTGELFF.

This sequence joins TRBV6-4 and TRBJ2-5, with D hard to call. V dropped 2 bases and J dropped 3 bases, with 4 bases sitting between them. Germline-derived CDR1 and CDR2 are MRHNA and SNTAGT. The CDR3 runs 12 residues. This CDR3 reads CASSDPKETQYF. CDR3 bases: TGTGCCAGCAGTGACCCAAAAGAGACCCAGTACTTC.

The J gene is TRBJ2-4, the V gene TRBV3-1 (or the pseudogene TRBV3-2); D perhaps matches TRBD1 (6 bases). CDR1 is LGHDT, CDR2 YNNKEL, per germline (reference sequence). There are 15 residues in the CDR3. Trimming took off 3 bases at V and 2 bases at J, with 11 bases between the two ends. The CDR3 loop reads CASSHGGTSKNIQYF. Written as DNA, the CDR3 is TGTGCCAGCAGCCATGGTGGGACATCCAAAAACATTCAGTACTTC.

The genes are TRBV4-3 and TRBJ1-2, with a tentative D call TRBD1 (6 bases). The CDR3 spans 16 residues. V was shortened by 3 bases and J by 3 bases, with 17 bases between the two germline ends. Germline V CDR1 and CDR2: LGHNA, YSLEER. CDR3 region: CASSQIMGGNHYGYTF. CDR3 coding DNA: TGCGCCAGCAGCCAGATAATGGGGGGCAATCACTATGGCTACACCTTC.

The V and J genes are TRBV12-3 or TRBV12-4 and TRBJ1-2; the D gene is possibly TRBD1 (5 bases). The CDR3 is 13 residues long. V gave up 5 bases and J gave up 2 bases, with 9 bases separating them. This chain's CDR3 is CASSRQQNYGYTF. CDR3 sequence (DNA): TGTGCCAGCAGTAGACAGCAGAACTATGGCTACACCTTC.

The genes are TRBV12-5 and TRBJ2-2; the D gene could be TRBD1 or TRBD2 (5 bases each). The CDR3 is 15 residues long. CDR1 and CDR2 from the germline V gene are LGHNT and FRNRAP. The ends were cut back, 5 bases at V and 6 bases at J, with 16 bases in the middle. The CDR3 loop reads CASGPRWGSSGELFF. DNA for the CDR3: TGTGCTAGTGGTCCTAGATGGGGGAGCTCCGGGGAGCTGTTTTTT.

This chain uses TRBV18 with TRBJ2-5; 7 nucleotides agree with TRBD1. The CDR3 extends over 15 amino acids. The ends lost 1 base at V and 4 bases at J; junction bases unmatched: 6. Per the germline V gene, CDR1 is KGHSH and CDR2 is LQKENI. CDR3 in DNA: TGTGCCAGCTCACCACAGGGGGCGTCGTCAGAGACCCAGTACTTC. It is translated as CASSPQGASSETQYF.

The chain combines TRBV24-1 with TRBJ1-5, with D possibly matching TRBD1 (6 bases). The length of the CDR3 is 16 residues. Germline-derived CDR1 and CDR2 are KGHDR and SFDVKD. V lost 4 bases and J lost 7, with 19 bases in between. The CDR3 region has the DNA TGTGCCACCAGTGACCCCGCGTGGACAGCAGGCCAGCCCCAGCATTTT. It yields the protein CATSDPAWTAGQPQHF.

This sequence joins TRBV2 and TRBJ1-2; D not certain. Germline V lookup: CDR1 SNHLY, CDR2 FYNNEI. The CDR3 spans 13 residues. V lost 2 bases and J 5 bases, leaving 9 bases between the germline ends. CDR3 protein: CASSEQLKYGYTF. The CDR3 DNA is TGTGCCAGCAGTGAACAGTTAAAATATGGCTACACCTTC.

The rearrangement links TRBV18 to TRBJ1-2; TRBD1 is a possible D gene (5 bases). The V and J ends lost 1 base and 3 bases respectively, with 12 bases between them. Germline V gene sequence: CDR1 KGHSH, CDR2 LQKENI. The CDR3 has 15 residues. This CDR3 reads CASSPREGLYYGYTF. CDR3 nucleotides: TGTGCCAGCTCACCACGAGAGGGGCTCTACTATGGCTACACCTTC. The variable domain in full, completed from reference TRBV18 and TRBJ1-2, reads NAGVMQNPRHLVRRRGQEARLRCSPMKGHSHVYWYRQLPEEGLKFMVYLQKENIIDESGMPKERFSAEFPKEGPSILRIQQVVRGDSAAYFCASSPREGLYYGYTFGSGTRLTVV.

The chain links TRBV6-1 to TRBJ2-7, with D perhaps TRBD1 (7 bases). CDR1 MNHNS and CDR2 SASEGT come from the germline V gene. V shed 2 bases and J shed 3 bases, with 17 bases lying between them. The CDR3 has 16 residues. CDR3 nucleotide sequence: TGTGCCAGCAGTGAAAGCGGAGGGGGCGCCTTCTACGAGCAGTACGTC. Translated: CASSESGGGAFYEQYV.